A single T cell receptor beta chain is shown here with its context. Its antigen is not identified. The CDR3 length is 15 residues. Germline assignment: CDR1 LGHNA and CDR2 YNFKEQ. V shed 0 bases, J shed 4 bases, and the junction held 1 base outside the gene matches. The data belong to a study of OX40 agonist ivuxolimab in advanced cancers. Study summary: The treatment was a fully human IgG2 OX40 agonist, ivuxolimab.

The method was immunoSEQ multiplex PCR; TCRdb's version includes in-frame clones alone and lacks a portion of them. The sample comprises about 61,000 clones, 83% of which are singletons, and approximately 3.2% rests with the top ten. Broader study findings: Both blood CD4+ and CD8+ T cells showed clonal growth by week 6 at 0.1 to 3.0 mg/kg.

The rearrangement joins TRBV4-2 to TRBJ1-5; 9 bases are shared with TRBD1. This specimen was CD4+ or CD8+ T cells sorted from blood, taken in a trial of the OX40 agonist ivuxolimab. The receptor was derived from an adult with an advanced solid tumor such as melanoma, head and neck, liver or kidney cancer. CDR3 bases: TGTGCCAGCAGCCAAGAAGGGACAGGGAATCAGCCCCAGCATTTT. Translating it yields CASSQEGTGNQPQHF.